This TCR beta chain was sequenced during a study of T cells after yellow fever vaccination. Overall study results and limits: Although most clonotypes did not, a small share appeared in both CD4 and CD8 compartments. Boosting was followed by the reappearance of most primary-vaccination clones (about 97% CD4, around 91% CD8). Though weaker, the secondary response peaked faster, on day 5 versus 15.

Concerning this clonotype itself: No antigen is known for it.

Trimming took off 1 base at V and 7 bases at J, with 16 bases between the two ends. The V gene's germline CDR1 is SEHNR and CDR2 FQNEAQ (reference sequence). The CDR3 runs 15 residues. TCRdb itself ran the 5' RACE reads through MiXCR, one entry per CDR3 protein. Of some 420,000 distinct CDR3 sequences in the sample, about 17% were seen once. The chain is built from TRBV7-9 and TRBJ1-1; D gene ambiguous. The sequence came from a man aged 18 to 35 who received the YFV17D yellow fever vaccine. The material sequenced was PBMCs, taken before the yellow fever booster vaccination. The CDR3 DNA reads TGTGCCAGCAGCTTAGGGCAGGCCGAATCTGATGAAGCTTTCTTT. It encodes CASSLGQAESDEAFF.